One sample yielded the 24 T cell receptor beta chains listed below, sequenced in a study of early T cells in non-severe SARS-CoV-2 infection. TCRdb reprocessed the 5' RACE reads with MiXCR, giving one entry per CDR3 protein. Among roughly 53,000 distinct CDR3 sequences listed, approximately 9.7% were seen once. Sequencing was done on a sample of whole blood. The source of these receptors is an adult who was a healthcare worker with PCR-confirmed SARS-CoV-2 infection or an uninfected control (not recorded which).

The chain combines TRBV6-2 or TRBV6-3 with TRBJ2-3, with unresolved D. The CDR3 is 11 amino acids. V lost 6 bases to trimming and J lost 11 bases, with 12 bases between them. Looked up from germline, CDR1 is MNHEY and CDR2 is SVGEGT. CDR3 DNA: TGTGCCAGCAGCACCCTCCTCGGGCAGTATTTT. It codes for CASSTLLGQYF.

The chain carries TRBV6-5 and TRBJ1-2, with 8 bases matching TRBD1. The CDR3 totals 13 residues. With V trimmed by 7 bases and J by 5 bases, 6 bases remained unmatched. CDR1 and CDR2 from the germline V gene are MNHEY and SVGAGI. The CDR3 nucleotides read TGTGCCAGCAACAGAGGACAGGGTTATGGCTACACCTTC. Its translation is CASNRGQGYGYTF.

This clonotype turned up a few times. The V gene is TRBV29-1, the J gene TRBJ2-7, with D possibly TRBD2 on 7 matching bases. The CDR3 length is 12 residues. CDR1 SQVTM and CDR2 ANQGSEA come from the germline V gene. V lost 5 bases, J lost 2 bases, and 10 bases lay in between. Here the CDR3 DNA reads TGCAGCGTTAGGGGGGGCCCCTACGAGCAGTACTTC. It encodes CSVRGGPYEQYF.

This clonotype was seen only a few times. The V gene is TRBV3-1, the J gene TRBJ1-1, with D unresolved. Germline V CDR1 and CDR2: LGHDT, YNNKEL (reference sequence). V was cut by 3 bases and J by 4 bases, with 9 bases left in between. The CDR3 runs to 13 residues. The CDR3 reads CASSQGRITEAFF. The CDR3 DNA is TGTGCCAGCAGCCAGGGCAGGATCACTGAAGCTTTCTTT.

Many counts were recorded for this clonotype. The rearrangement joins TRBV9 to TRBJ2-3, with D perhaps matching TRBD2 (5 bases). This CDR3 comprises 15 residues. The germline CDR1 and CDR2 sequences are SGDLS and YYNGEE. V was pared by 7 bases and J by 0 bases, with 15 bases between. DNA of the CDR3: TGTGCCAGCGACGAGGGAAAGACAAGCACAGATACGCAGTATTTT. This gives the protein CASDEGKTSTDTQYF.

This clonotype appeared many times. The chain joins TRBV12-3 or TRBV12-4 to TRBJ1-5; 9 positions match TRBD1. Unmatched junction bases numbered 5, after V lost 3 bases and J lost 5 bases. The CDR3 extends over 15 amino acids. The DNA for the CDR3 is TGTGCCAGCAGTTTCACAGGGGGCACGCATCAGCCCCAGCATTTT. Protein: CASSFTGGTHQPQHF.

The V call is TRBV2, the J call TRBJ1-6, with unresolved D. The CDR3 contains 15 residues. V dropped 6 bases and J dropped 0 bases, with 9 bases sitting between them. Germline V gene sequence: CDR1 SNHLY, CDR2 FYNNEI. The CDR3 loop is CASSARSSYNSPLHF. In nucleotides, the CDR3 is TGTGCCAGCAGCGCCCGCAGCTCCTATAATTCACCCCTCCACTTT.

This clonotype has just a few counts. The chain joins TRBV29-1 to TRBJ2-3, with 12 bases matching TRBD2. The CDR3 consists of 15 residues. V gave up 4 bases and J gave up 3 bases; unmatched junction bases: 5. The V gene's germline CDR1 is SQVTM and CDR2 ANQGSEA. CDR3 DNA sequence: TGCAGCGTTGCCCTAGCGGGGGGGAGGACAGATACGCAGTATTTT. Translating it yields CSVALAGGRTDTQYF.

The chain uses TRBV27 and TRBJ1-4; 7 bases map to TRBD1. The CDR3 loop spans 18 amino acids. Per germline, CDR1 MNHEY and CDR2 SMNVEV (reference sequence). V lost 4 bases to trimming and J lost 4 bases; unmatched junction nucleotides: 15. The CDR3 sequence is CASSSRQHPGQINEKLFF. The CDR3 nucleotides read TGTGCCAGCAGTTCGAGGCAACATCCGGGACAGATTAATGAAAAACTGTTTTTT.

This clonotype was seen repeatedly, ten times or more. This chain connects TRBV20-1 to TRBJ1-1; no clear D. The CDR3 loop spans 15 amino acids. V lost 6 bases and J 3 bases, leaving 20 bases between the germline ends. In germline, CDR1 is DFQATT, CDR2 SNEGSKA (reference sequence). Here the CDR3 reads CSARTHYTPYTEAFF. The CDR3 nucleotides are TGCAGTGCAAGGACCCATTATACCCCTTACACTGAAGCTTTCTTT.

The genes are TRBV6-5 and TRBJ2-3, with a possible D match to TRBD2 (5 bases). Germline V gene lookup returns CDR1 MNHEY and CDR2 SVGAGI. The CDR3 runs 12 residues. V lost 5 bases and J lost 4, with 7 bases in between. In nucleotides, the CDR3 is TGTGCCAGCAGTCAGGAGGCAGATACGCAGTATTTT. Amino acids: CASSQEADTQYF.

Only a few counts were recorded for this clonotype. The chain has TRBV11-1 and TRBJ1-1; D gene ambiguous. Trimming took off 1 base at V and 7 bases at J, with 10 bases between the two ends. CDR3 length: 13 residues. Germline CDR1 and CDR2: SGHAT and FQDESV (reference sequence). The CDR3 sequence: CASSLGSTNEAFF. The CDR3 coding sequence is TGTGCCAGCAGCTTAGGCAGCACTAATGAAGCTTTCTTT. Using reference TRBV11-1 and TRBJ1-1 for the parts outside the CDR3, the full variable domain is EAEVAQSPRYKITEKSQAVAFWCDPISGHATLYWYRQILGQGPELLVQFQDESVVDDSQLPKDRFSAERLKGVDSTLKIQPAELGDSAMYLCASSLGSTNEAFFGQGTRLTVV.

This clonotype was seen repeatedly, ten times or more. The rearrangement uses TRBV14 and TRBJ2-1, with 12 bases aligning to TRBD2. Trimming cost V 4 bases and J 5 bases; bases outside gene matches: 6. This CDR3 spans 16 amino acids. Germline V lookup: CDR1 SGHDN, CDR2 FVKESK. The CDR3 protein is CASSRERLAGDNEQFF. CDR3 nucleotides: TGTGCCAGCAGCCGAGAAAGACTAGCGGGGGACAATGAGCAGTTCTTC.

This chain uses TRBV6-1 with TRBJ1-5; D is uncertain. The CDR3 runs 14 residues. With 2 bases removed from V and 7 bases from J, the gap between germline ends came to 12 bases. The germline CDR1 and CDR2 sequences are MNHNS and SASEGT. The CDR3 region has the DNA TGTGCCAGCAGTGAATCCATGCTTATACAGCCCCAGCATTTT. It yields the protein CASSESMLIQPQHF.

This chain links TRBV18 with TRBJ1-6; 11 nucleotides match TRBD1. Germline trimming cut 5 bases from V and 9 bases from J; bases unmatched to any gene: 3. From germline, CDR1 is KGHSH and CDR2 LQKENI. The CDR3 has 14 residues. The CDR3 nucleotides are TGTGCCAGCTCAAGGGGGACAGGGGGTTCACCCCTCCACTTT. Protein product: CASSRGTGGSPLHF. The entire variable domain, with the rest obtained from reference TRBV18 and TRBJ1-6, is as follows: NAGVMQNPRHLVRRRGQEARLRCSPMKGHSHVYWYRQLPEEGLKFMVYLQKENIIDESGMPKERFSAEFPKEGPSILRIQQVVRGDSAAYFCASSRGTGGSPLHFGNGTRLTVT.

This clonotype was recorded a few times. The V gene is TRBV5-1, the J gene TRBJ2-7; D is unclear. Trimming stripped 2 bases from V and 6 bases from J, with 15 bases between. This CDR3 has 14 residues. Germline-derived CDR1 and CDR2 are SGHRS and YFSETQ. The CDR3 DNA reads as TGCGCCAGCAGCTTAGGTTATCCCCTGGTCGAGCAGTACTTC. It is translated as CASSLGYPLVEQYF.

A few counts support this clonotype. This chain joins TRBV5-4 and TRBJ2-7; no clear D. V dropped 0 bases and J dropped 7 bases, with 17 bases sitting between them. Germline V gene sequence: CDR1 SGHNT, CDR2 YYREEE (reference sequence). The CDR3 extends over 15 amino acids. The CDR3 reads CASSLAQSMPGEQYF. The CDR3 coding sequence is TGTGCCAGCAGCTTGGCCCAGTCTATGCCTGGTGAGCAGTACTTC.

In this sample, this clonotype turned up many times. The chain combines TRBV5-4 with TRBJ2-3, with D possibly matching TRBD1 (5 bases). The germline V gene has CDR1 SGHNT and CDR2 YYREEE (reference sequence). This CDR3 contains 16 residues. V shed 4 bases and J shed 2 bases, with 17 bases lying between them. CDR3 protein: CASSDTGAVVTDTQYF. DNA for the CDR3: TGTGCCAGCAGCGACACAGGAGCAGTCGTCACAGATACGCAGTATTTT.

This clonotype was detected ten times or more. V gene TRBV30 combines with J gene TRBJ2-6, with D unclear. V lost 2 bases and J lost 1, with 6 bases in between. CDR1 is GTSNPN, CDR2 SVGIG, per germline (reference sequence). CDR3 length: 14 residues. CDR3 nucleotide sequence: TGTGCCTGGAGTCGTAGGTCTGGGGCCAACGTCCTGACTTTC. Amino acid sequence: CAWSRRSGANVLTF.

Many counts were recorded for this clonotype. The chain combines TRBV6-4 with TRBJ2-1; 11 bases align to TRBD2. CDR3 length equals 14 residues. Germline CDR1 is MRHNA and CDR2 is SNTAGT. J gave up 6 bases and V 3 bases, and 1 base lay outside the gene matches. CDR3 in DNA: TGTGCCAGCAGTGATGGGACTAGCGGCAATGAGCAGTTCTTC. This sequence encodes CASSDGTSGNEQFF.

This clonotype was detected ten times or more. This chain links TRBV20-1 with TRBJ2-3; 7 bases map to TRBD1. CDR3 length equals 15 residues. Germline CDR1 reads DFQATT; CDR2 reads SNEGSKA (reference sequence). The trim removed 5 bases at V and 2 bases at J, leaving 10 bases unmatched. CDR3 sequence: CSAGSYRGDTDTQYF. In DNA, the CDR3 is TGCAGTGCTGGATCTTACAGGGGAGACACAGATACGCAGTATTTT.

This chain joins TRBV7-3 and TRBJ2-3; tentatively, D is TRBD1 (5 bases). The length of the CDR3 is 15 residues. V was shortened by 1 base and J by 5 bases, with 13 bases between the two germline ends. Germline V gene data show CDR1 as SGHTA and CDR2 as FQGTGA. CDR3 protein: CASSLSPGIGDTQYF. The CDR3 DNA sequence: TGTGCCAGCAGCTTAAGCCCAGGGATAGGAGATACGCAGTATTTT.

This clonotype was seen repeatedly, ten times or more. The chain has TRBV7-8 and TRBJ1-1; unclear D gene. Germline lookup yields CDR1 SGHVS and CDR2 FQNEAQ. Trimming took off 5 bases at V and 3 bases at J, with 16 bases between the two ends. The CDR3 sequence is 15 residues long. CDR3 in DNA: TGTGCCAGCAGCCCTCTCGAATTATCTGACACTGAAGCTTTCTTT. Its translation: CASSPLELSDTEAFF.

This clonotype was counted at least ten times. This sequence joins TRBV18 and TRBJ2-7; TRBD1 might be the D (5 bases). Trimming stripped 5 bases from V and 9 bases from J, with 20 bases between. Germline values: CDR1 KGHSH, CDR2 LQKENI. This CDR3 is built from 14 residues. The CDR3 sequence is CASSSYSRDKGQYF. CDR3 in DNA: TGTGCCAGCTCATCGTACTCCAGGGATAAGGGGCAGTACTTC.